These T cell receptor beta chains were read from a single sample in a study of T cells after yellow fever vaccination. TCRdb re-called the 5' RACE reads through MiXCR, storing one row per CDR3 protein. The repertoire holds some 320,000 distinct CDR3 sequences, with about 10% as singletons. The sequencing here drew on CD4+ T cells sorted from PBMCs, taken 45 days after the yellow fever booster vaccination. The receptor source for this set is a young man who received the YFV17D yellow fever vaccine. Both conserved end residues are part of each CDR3. The order of the fields is clone size, V gene, D gene, J gene, CDR3 DNA, CDR3 protein. A D gene is named only where the DNA matches it firmly. Size tells how often a clone was seen (once, few, many) or the class of an expanded clone, and some rows leave it out.

clone_size: NA; v_call: TRBV11-2; d_call: NA; j_call: TRBJ1-4; cdr3_nt: TGTGCCAGCAGCTTAGTTATAGGGGCGGACGAAAAACTGTTTTTT; cdr3_aa: CASSLVIGADEKLFF
clone_size: NA; v_call: TRBV4-1; d_call: NA; j_call: TRBJ2-3; cdr3_nt: TGCGCCAGCAGCCAAGCGGGGGTCACAGATACGCAGTATTTT; cdr3_aa: CASSQAGVTDTQYF
clone_size: few; v_call: TRBV6-2/TRBV6-3; d_call: NA; j_call: TRBJ1-6; cdr3_nt: TGTGCCAGCAGTCCCGCAGCGATTCTGAGCTCCTATAATTCACCCCTCCACTTT; cdr3_aa: CASSPAAILSSYNSPLHF
clone_size: many; v_call: TRBV29-1; d_call: TRBD1; j_call: TRBJ1-2; cdr3_nt: TGCAGCCTATCTGGGGACAGGGTGGATGGCTACACCTTC; cdr3_aa: CSLSGDRVDGYTF
clone_size: few; v_call: TRBV4-1; d_call: NA; j_call: TRBJ1-5; cdr3_nt: TGCGCCAGCAGCCAAGACTATTATCAGCCCCAGCATTTT; cdr3_aa: CASSQDYYQPQHF
clone_size: many; v_call: TRBV18; d_call: NA; j_call: TRBJ1-5; cdr3_nt: TGTGCCAGCAGCCCCGGGAGCAATCAGCCCCAGCATTTT; cdr3_aa: CASSPGSNQPQHF
clone_size: few; v_call: TRBV20-1; d_call: NA; j_call: TRBJ2-7; cdr3_nt: TGCAGTGCTAGAGATCCCAGGGGATACGAGCAGTACTTC; cdr3_aa: CSARDPRGYEQYF
clone_size: NA; v_call: TRBV20-1; d_call: TRBD2; j_call: TRBJ2-3; cdr3_nt: TGCAGTGCTAGAGATCCTAGCGGGGACACAGATACGCAGTATTTT; cdr3_aa: CSARDPSGDTDTQYF
clone_size: many; v_call: TRBV5-1; d_call: NA; j_call: TRBJ1-2; cdr3_nt: TGCGCCAGCAGCTACGACAGGCGGGGCTACACCTTC; cdr3_aa: CASSYDRRGYTF
clone_size: few; v_call: TRBV20-1; d_call: NA; j_call: TRBJ1-2; cdr3_nt: TGCAGTGCTAGTCCCCCCCCAGGGGCGTGGGGCTACACCTTC; cdr3_aa: CSASPPPGAWGYTF
clone_size: many; v_call: TRBV18; d_call: NA; j_call: TRBJ2-1; cdr3_nt: TGTGCCAGCTCACCACCCAGCCATGAGCAGTTCTTC; cdr3_aa: CASSPPSHEQFF
clone_size: NA; v_call: TRBV7-9; d_call: TRBD1; j_call: TRBJ2-5; cdr3_nt: TGTGCCAGCAGCTTACGACAGGGGAAAGAGACCCAGTACTTC; cdr3_aa: CASSLRQGKETQYF
clone_size: NA; v_call: TRBV7-7; d_call: TRBD1; j_call: TRBJ2-7; cdr3_nt: TGTGCCAGCAGCGAAGGACAGGGTCACCACGAGCAGTACTTC; cdr3_aa: CASSEGQGHHEQYF
clone_size: few; v_call: TRBV30; d_call: NA; j_call: TRBJ2-5; cdr3_nt: TGTGCCTATGACAGAGCCTGGGAGACCCAGTACTTC; cdr3_aa: CAYDRAWETQYF
clone_size: NA; v_call: TRBV4-3; d_call: NA; j_call: TRBJ2-5; cdr3_nt: TGCGCCAGCAGCCAAGAGGCACAGTCCCAAGAGACCCAGTACTTC; cdr3_aa: CASSQEAQSQETQYF
clone_size: NA; v_call: TRBV28; d_call: NA; j_call: TRBJ1-4; cdr3_nt: TGTGCCAGCAGTTTATCCGGGGAGGGTGAAAAACTGTTTTTT; cdr3_aa: CASSLSGEGEKLFF
clone_size: NA; v_call: TRBV6-4; d_call: NA; j_call: TRBJ2-1; cdr3_nt: TGTGCCAGCAGTGACTCACTAGGACCGAGCTCCTACAATGAGCAGTTCTTC; cdr3_aa: CASSDSLGPSSYNEQFF
clone_size: NA; v_call: TRBV2; d_call: NA; j_call: TRBJ2-2; cdr3_nt: TGTGCCAGCAGTGAACGGCAGGTGATAAACACCGGGGAGCTGTTTTTT; cdr3_aa: CASSERQVINTGELFF
clone_size: NA; v_call: TRBV7-3; d_call: NA; j_call: TRBJ2-2; cdr3_nt: TGTGCCAGCAGCCCGACCCTTGGGGGCGGGGAGCTGTTTTTT; cdr3_aa: CASSPTLGGGELFF
clone_size: NA; v_call: TRBV11-2; d_call: NA; j_call: TRBJ2-2; cdr3_nt: TGTGCCAGCAGCTTAGAGGTTTTCGGGGAGCTGTTTTTT; cdr3_aa: CASSLEVFGELFF
clone_size: few; v_call: TRBV4-3; d_call: TRBD2; j_call: TRBJ2-1; cdr3_nt: TGCGCCAGCAGCCAAGGATCAGCGGGACTAGCCTACAATGAGCAGTTCTTC; cdr3_aa: CASSQGSAGLAYNEQFF
clone_size: few; v_call: TRBV4-2; d_call: NA; j_call: TRBJ2-7; cdr3_nt: TGTGCCAGCAGCCAAGATAATTCCAGGAGCTCCTACGAGCAGTACTTC; cdr3_aa: CASSQDNSRSSYEQYF
clone_size: NA; v_call: TRBV3-1; d_call: NA; j_call: TRBJ2-3; cdr3_nt: TGTGCCAGCAGCCAACGCGAACACCGCACAGATACGCAGTATTTT; cdr3_aa: CASSQREHRTDTQYF